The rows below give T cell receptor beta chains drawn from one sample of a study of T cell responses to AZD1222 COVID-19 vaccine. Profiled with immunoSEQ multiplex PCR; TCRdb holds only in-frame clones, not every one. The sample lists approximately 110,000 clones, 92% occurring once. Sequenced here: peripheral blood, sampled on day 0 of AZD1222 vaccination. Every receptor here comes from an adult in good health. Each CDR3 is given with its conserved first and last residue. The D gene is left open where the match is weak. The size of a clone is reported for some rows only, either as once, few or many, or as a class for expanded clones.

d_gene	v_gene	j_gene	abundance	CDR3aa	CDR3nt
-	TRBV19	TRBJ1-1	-	CASSISNRGTEAFF	TGTGCCAGTAGTATCTCTAATCGGGGCACTGAAGCTTTCTTT
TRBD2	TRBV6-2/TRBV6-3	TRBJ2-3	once	CASSYGASGTDTQYF	TGTGCCAGCAGTTACGGGGCTAGCGGTACAGATACGCAGTATTTT
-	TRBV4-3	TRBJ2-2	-	CASSQEGGDTGELFF	TGCGCCAGCAGCCAAGAGGGCGGGGACACCGGGGAGCTGTTTTTT
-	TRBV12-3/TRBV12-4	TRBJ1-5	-	CASSFSRDQPQHF	TGTGCCAGCAGTTTTAGTCGCGATCAGCCCCAGCATTTT
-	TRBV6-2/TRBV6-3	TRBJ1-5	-	CASSYSQGLQPQHF	TGTGCCAGCAGTTACTCGCAAGGGCTGCAGCCCCAGCATTTT
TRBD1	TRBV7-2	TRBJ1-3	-	CASSLGGQGLSGNTIYF	TGTGCCAGCAGCTTAGGGGGACAGGGCCTCTCTGGAAACACCATATATTTT
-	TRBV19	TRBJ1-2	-	CASSIRGAANTF	TGTGCCAGTAGTATACGCGGGGCGGCGAACACCTTC
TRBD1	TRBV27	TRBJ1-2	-	CASSTKTGSSGYTF	TGTGCCAGCAGTACCAAGACAGGGTCGAGTGGCTACACCTTC
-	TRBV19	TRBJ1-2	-	CASSADMAIHF	TGTGCCAGTAGTGCGGACATGGCTATTCACTTC
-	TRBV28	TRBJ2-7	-	CASSLGGYEQYF	TGTGCCAGCAGTTTGGGGGGTTACGAGCAGTACTTC
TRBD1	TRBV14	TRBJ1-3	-	CASSPGTGGNTIYF	TGTGCCAGCAGCCCTGGGACAGGGGGAAACACCATATATTTT
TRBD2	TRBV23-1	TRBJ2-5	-	CASSQSGRVDTRGSGKETQYF	TGCGCCAGCAGTCAATCTGGTCGGGTGGATACGCGGGGGAGCGGGAAGGAGACCCAGTACTTC
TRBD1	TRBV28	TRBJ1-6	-	CASSLGDRNSPLHF	TGTGCCAGCAGTTTGGGGGACAGAAATTCACCCCTCCACTTT
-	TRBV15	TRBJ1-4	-	CATSRGTETNEKLFF	TGTGCCACCAGCAGGGGAACGGAAACTAATGAAAAACTGTTTTTT
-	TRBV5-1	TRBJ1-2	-	CASSAGRLYGYTF	TGCGCCAGCAGCGCCGGACGGCTCTATGGCTACACCTTC
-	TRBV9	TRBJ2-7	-	CASSVVAGDHEQYF	TGTGCCAGCAGCGTAGTTGCAGGGGACCACGAGCAGTACTTC
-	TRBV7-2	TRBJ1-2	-	CASSSDIYGYTF	TGTGCCAGCAGCTCTGACATCTATGGCTACACCTTC
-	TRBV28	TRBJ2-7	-	CASSSPGRGNNEQYF	TGTGCCAGCAGTAGCCCCGGCAGGGGAAACAACGAGCAGTACTTC
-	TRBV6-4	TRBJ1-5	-	CASSLGMDQPQHF	TGTGCCAGCAGTTTGGGGATGGATCAGCCCCAGCATTTT
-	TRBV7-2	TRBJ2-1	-	CASSLDNRDASMGQFF	TGTGCCAGCAGCTTGGACAACAGGGACGCGTCGATGGGACAGTTCTTC
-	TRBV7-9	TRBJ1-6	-	CASSLAGHQADNSPLHF	TGTGCCAGCAGCTTAGCGGGACACCAAGCAGATAATTCACCCCTCCACTTT
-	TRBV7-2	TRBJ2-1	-	CASSTQTPRDEQFF	TGTGCCAGCAGCACTCAGACCCCAAGGGATGAGCAGTTCTTC
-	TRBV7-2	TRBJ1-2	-	CASSLVNRPLNGYTF	TGTGCCAGCAGCTTAGTGAACAGGCCCTTGAATGGCTACACCTTC
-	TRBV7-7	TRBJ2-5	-	CASSLFDGIQETQYF	TGTGCCAGCAGCTTATTTGACGGGATCCAAGAGACCCAGTACTTC
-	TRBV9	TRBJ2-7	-	CASSVGLRSYEQYF	TGTGCCAGCAGCGTGGGACTTCGGAGCTACGAGCAGTACTTC
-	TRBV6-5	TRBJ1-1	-	CASSPIRKKNTEAFF	TGTGCCAGCAGTCCAATAAGGAAGAAGAACACTGAAGCTTTCTTT
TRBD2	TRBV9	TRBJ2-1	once	CASSASGTYNEQFF	TGTGCCAGCAGCGCTAGCGGTACCTACAATGAGCAGTTCTTC
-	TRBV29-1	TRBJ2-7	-	CSVGTYSYEQYF	TGCAGCGTTGGCACTTACTCCTACGAGCAGTACTTC
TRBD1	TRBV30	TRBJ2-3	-	CAWSVQRDRRF	TGTGCCTGGAGTGTACAAAGGGACAGAAGATTT
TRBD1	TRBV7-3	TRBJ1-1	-	CASSKDRGAEAFF	TGTGCCAGCAGCAAAGACAGGGGCGCTGAAGCTTTCTTT
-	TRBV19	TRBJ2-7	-	CASSPRRSSSYEQYF	TGTGCCAGTAGTCCGAGGCGGTCTAGCTCCTACGAGCAGTACTTC
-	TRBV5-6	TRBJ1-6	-	CASSLNRVNSPLHF	TGTGCCAGCAGCTTGAACAGGGTAAATTCACCCCTCCACTTT
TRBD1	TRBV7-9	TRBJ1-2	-	CASSPSSGGSYGYTF	TGTGCCAGCAGCCCATCTTCAGGGGGCTCCTATGGCTACACCTTC
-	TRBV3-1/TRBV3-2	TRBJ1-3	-	CASSQDWAHQSSGNTIYF	TGTGCCAGCAGCCAAGATTGGGCACACCAAAGCTCTGGAAACACCATATATTTT
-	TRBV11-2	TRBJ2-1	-	CASSLVGPGRNEQFF	TGTGCCAGCAGCTTAGTAGGCCCAGGGCGCAATGAGCAGTTCTTC
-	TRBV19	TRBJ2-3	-	CASSIWGRFTDTQYF	TGTGCCAGTAGTATTTGGGGGAGGTTTACAGATACGCAGTATTTT
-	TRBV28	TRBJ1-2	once	CASTSGGPNYGYTF	TGTGCCAGCACCTCCGGGGGTCCTAACTATGGCTACACCTTC
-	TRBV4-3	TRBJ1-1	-	CASSQDLRNTEAFF	TGCGCCAGCAGCCAAGATCTAAGGAACACTGAAGCTTTCTTT
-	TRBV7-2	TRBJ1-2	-	CASSSTTGTDYGYTF	TGTGCCAGCAGCTCAACTACCGGGACGGACTATGGCTACACCTTC
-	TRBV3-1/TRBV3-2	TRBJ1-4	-	CASSTVGGGVEKLFF	TGTGCCAGCAGCACCGTAGGGGGGGGCGTTGAAAAACTGTTTTTT
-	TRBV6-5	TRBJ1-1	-	CASSYSEGIWTEAFF	TGTGCCAGCAGTTACTCGGAGGGAATATGGACTGAAGCTTTCTTT
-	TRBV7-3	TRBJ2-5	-	CASSLGSVSQTQYF	TGTGCCAGCAGCTTAGGGAGCGTGTCCCAGACCCAGTACTTC
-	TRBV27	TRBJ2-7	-	CASSLGGRRYEQYF	TGTGCCAGCAGTTTGGGTGGGCGTAGATACGAGCAGTACTTC
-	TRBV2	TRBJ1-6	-	CASRAGQPSSYNSPLHF	TGTGCCAGCAGGGCCGGACAGCCCAGCTCCTATAATTCACCCCTCCACTTT
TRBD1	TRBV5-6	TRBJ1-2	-	CASSLGTGSFLYGYTF	TGTGCCAGCAGCTTGGGGACAGGGTCATTTCTCTATGGCTACACCTTC
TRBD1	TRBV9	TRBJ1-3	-	CASSYRDRPSSGNTIYF	TGTGCCAGCAGCTATAGGGACAGACCGAGCTCTGGAAACACCATATATTTT
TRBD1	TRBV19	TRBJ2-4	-	CASSNEGAFDIQYF	TGTGCCAGTAGTAATGAGGGGGCTTTTGACATTCAGTACTTC
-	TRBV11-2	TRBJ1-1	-	CASSPEGGMNTEAFF	TGTGCCAGCAGCCCAGAAGGGGGGATGAACACTGAAGCTTTCTTT
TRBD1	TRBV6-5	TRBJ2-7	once	CASSYSGQGAYEQYF	TGTGCCAGCAGTTACTCGGGGCAGGGGGCTTACGAGCAGTACTTC
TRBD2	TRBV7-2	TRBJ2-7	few	CASSLEGGRADYEQYF	TGTGCCAGCAGCTTAGAAGGCGGGAGGGCCGACTACGAGCAGTACTTC
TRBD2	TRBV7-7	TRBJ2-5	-	CASSLTSGRVGETQYF	TGTGCCAGCAGCTTGACTAGCGGGAGGGTTGGGGAGACCCAGTACTTC
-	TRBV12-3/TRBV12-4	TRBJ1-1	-	CASSFGGDTEAFF	TGTGCCAGCAGTTTCGGCGGAGACACTGAAGCTTTCTTT
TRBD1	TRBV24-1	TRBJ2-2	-	CATSDPPGQKNTGELFF	TGTGCCACCAGTGACCCTCCGGGACAGAAGAACACCGGGGAGCTGTTTTTT
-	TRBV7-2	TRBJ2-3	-	CASSLLGGAITDTQYF	TGTGCCAGCAGCTTATTGGGCGGGGCCATCACAGATACGCAGTATTTT
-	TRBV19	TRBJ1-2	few	CAAKGGASNYGYTF	TGTGCTGCGAAGGGAGGGGCATCCAACTATGGCTACACCTTC